This passage covers 20 T cell receptor beta chains from one sample sequenced in a study of cytomegalovirus exposure and HLA in healthy donors. PCR was performed using 60 Vbeta and 13 Jbeta primers. Method: immunoSEQ multiplex PCR; TCRdb's copy keeps in-frame clones and lacks some. The sample consists of about 170,000 clones, roughly four fifths of them appearing once. Sequencing was carried out using PBMCs. These receptors were taken from a woman in her twenties or thirties in good health and CMV-seropositive.

The genes are TRBV11-2 and TRBJ1-6; 8 nucleotides align to TRBD1. Germline CDR1 and CDR2: SGHAT and FQNNGV. J lost 10 bases, V lost 4 bases, and 12 bases had no gene match. CDR3 size: 16 residues. DNA for the CDR3: TGTGCCAGCAGCTGGGGATCAGGGGGCGTAGGGTCACCCCTCCACTTT. It is translated as CASSWGSGGVGSPLHF.

The rearrangement joins TRBV7-2 to TRBJ1-1, with D uncertain. V lost 5 bases to trimming and J lost 4 bases, with 14 bases between them. Per germline, CDR1 SGHTA and CDR2 FQGNSA. The CDR3 loop spans 14 amino acids. CDR3 sequence (DNA): TGTGCCAGCAGCCCCACCCCAGGATCCACTGAAGCTTTCTTT. This sequence encodes CASSPTPGSTEAFF. Variable domain in full (rest from reference TRBV7-2 and TRBJ1-1): GAGVSQSPSNKVTEKGKDVELRCDPISGHTALYWYRQSLGQGLEFLIYFQGNSAPDKSGLPSDRFSAERTGGSVSTLTIQRTQQEDSAVYLCASSPTPGSTEAFFGQGTRLTVV.

The chain recombines TRBV7-9 with TRBJ2-3, with D perhaps matching TRBD1 (6 bases). Trimming left V 5 bases short and J 2 bases short, with 17 bases between. Per germline, CDR1 SEHNR and CDR2 FQNEAQ (reference sequence). The CDR3 sequence is 16 residues long. The CDR3 loop reads CASSAARGFYTDTQYF. The CDR3 DNA reads TGTGCCAGCAGCGCCGCCAGGGGTTTCTACACAGATACGCAGTATTTT.

This chain connects TRBV5-6 to TRBJ1-1; D not certain. CDR1 is SGHDT and CDR2 is YYEEEE in the germline V gene. The CDR3 has 12 amino acids. V was clipped by 2 bases and J by 1 base, with 3 bases between them. The CDR3 coding sequence is TGTGCCAGCAGCTTCCGGAACACTGAAGCTTTCTTT. Translating gives CASSFRNTEAFF. The full variable domain, rest sourced from reference TRBV5-6 and TRBJ1-1, is DAGVTQSPTHLIKTRGQQVTLRCSPKSGHDTVSWYQQALGQGPQFIFQYYEEEERQRGNFPDRFSGHQFPNYSSELNVNALLLGDSALYLCASSFRNTEAFFGQGTRLTVV.

The chain has TRBV5-4 and TRBJ2-7, with D perhaps TRBD1 (7 bases). Germline CDR1 and CDR2: SGHNT and YYREEE (reference sequence). The V end lost 5 bases, the J end lost 1 base, and 16 bases lay between the germline ends. The CDR3 totals 15 residues. CDR3 coding DNA: TGTGCCAGCAGACGGGGGACAGCCTCATCCTACGAGCAGTACTTC. Protein product: CASRRGTASSYEQYF. The full variable domain, completed using reference TRBV5-4 and TRBJ2-7, is ETGVTQSPTHLIKTRGQQVTLRCSSQSGHNTVSWYQQALGQGPQFIFQYYREEENGRGNFPPRFSGLQFPNYSSELNVNALELDDSALYLCASRRGTASSYEQYFGPGTRLTVT.

This sequence joins TRBV16 and TRBJ2-5; D perhaps matches TRBD2 (7 bases). The CDR3 contains 15 residues. V lost 5 bases to trimming and J lost 5 bases, with 18 bases between them. The germline CDR1 and CDR2 sequences are KGHSY and FQNENV. Here the CDR3 reads CASSASGGVWETQYF. Here the CDR3 DNA reads TGTGCCAGCAGCGCGTCGGGGGGCGTATGGGAGACCCAGTACTTC.

In DNA form, the CDR3 reads TGTGCCAGCAGCGGGGGACAGATGAATGAAAAACTGTTTTTT. Translation: CASSGGQMNEKLFF. The J gene is TRBJ1-4, the V gene TRBV9; 7 bases match TRBD1. There are 14 residues in the CDR3. After removal of 3 bases from V and 5 bases from J, the junction contained 4 bases not matched to a gene. From germline, CDR1 is SGDLS and CDR2 YYNGEE.

The gene calls are TRBV5-8 and TRBJ1-4, with unresolved D. This CDR3 contains 14 residues. Germline CDR1 is SGHTS and CDR2 is YDEGEE. The ends were cut back, 4 bases at V and 8 bases at J, with 15 bases in the middle. The CDR3: CASSLVPEGEKLFF. As DNA, the CDR3 is TGTGCCAGCAGCCTGGTCCCGGAGGGCGAAAAACTGTTTTTT.

The genes are TRBV12-2 and TRBJ2-2; the D call TRBD1 from the table was never checked on the DNA. TRBV12-2 is marked as a pseudogene. This CDR3 comprises 16 residues. The DNA for the CDR3 is TGTGCAAGTCGCTTACCAGGCCCTATTTACACCGGGGAGCTGTTTTTT. This translates into CASRLPGPIYTGELFF.

This clone showed up just a few times. The rearrangement joins TRBV2 to TRBJ2-4, with a weak D call TRBD1 (6 bases). V shed 6 bases and J shed 3 bases, with 12 bases lying between them. The germline gives CDR1 SNHLY, CDR2 FYNNEI. This CDR3 has 14 residues. The CDR3 here is CASRETGNKNIQYF. The CDR3 DNA sequence: TGTGCCAGCAGGGAGACAGGAAACAAAAACATTCAGTACTTC.

The genes are TRBV5-1 and TRBJ2-3; 10 bases are a match to TRBD2. The length of the CDR3 is 16 residues. Germline CDR1 is SGHRS and CDR2 is YFSETQ. J gave up 5 bases and V 4 bases, and 10 bases lay outside the gene matches. CDR3 loop: CASSNNLAGDKDTQYF. The CDR3 DNA sequence: TGCGCCAGCAGCAACAACCTAGCGGGGGACAAAGATACGCAGTATTTT.

The V and J genes are TRBV30 and TRBJ2-2; TRBD2 is a possible D gene (6 bases). V lost 0 bases, J lost 2 bases, and 13 bases lay in between. CDR3 size: 16 residues. CDR1 is GTSNPN and CDR2 is SVGIG in the germline V gene (reference sequence). Here the CDR3 DNA reads TGTGCCTGGAGTGTACTAGCACAATTAAACACCGGGGAGCTGTTTTTT. This sequence encodes CAWSVLAQLNTGELFF. The full variable domain, with the rest looked up from reference TRBV30 and TRBJ2-2, is SQTIHQWPATLVQPVGSPLSLECTVEGTSNPNLYWYRQAAGRGLQLLFYSVGIGQISSEVPQNLSASRPQDRQFILSSKKLLLSDSGFYLCAWSVLAQLNTGELFFGEGSRLTVL.

As DNA, the CDR3 is TGCAGCGCTACCGGGACAAACTATGGCTACACCTTC. It translates to CSATGTNYGYTF. The chain links TRBV29-1 to TRBJ1-2; possible D gene TRBD1, 6 bases. Per germline, CDR1 SQVTM and CDR2 ANQGSEA. The CDR3 runs to 12 residues. The V gene lost 7 bases and the J gene lost 2 bases, with 11 bases spanning the gap.

J is TRBJ2-5 and V is TRBV5-6; tentatively, D is TRBD1 (7 bases). There are 14 residues in the CDR3. Trimming removed 1 base at V and 4 bases at J, with 11 bases between. Germline lookup yields CDR1 SGHDT and CDR2 YYEEEE. CDR3 in amino acids: CASSLTQGGETQYF. In nucleotides, the CDR3 is TGTGCCAGCAGCTTGACCCAGGGGGGAGAGACCCAGTACTTC.

This clone was counted a few times. The chain employs TRBV11-3 and TRBJ2-3; possible D gene TRBD2, 6 bases. This CDR3 spans 15 amino acids. The V and J ends lost 0 bases and 3 bases respectively, with 10 bases between them. Germline CDR1 and CDR2: SGHNT and YENEEA. The DNA of the CDR3 is TGTGCCAGCAGCTTAGAAGCGGGCCGGACAGATACGCAGTATTTT. Encoded protein: CASSLEAGRTDTQYF. Together with reference TRBV11-3 and TRBJ2-3, the CDR3 gives the full variable domain: EAGVVQSPRYKIIEKKQPVAFWCNPISGHNTLYWYLQNLGQGPELLIRYENEEAVDDSQLPKDRFSAERLKGVDSTLKIQPAELGDSAVYLCASSLEAGRTDTQYFGPGTRLTVL.

The V gene is TRBV9, the J gene TRBJ1-2, with 8 bases matching TRBD1. The CDR3 is 16 residues long. After removal of 7 bases from V and 4 bases from J, the junction contained 15 bases not matched to a gene. Germline CDR1 SGDLS, CDR2 YYNGEE. CDR3 sequence: CASGGDRLRIGYGYTF. Written as DNA, the CDR3 is TGTGCCAGCGGCGGGGACAGGCTTAGAATTGGCTATGGCTACACCTTC.

This chain connects TRBV5-1 to TRBJ2-1, with D perhaps TRBD1 (6 bases). The CDR3 contains 17 residues. Germline loops: CDR1 SGHRS, CDR2 YFSETQ. V gave up 0 bases and J gave up 0 bases, with 13 bases separating them. CDR3 in amino acids: CASSLETGFSSYNEQFF. CDR3 coding DNA: TGCGCCAGCAGCTTGGAAACAGGGTTCAGCTCCTACAATGAGCAGTTCTTC.

The chain couples TRBV7-9 to TRBJ1-5, with D unclear. The germline V and J ends were trimmed by 0 bases and 5 bases, with 5 bases remaining between them. Germline V gives CDR1 SEHNR, CDR2 FQNEAQ (reference sequence). The CDR3 runs to 13 residues. Here the CDR3 DNA reads TGTGCCAGCAGCTTAGCTGAGGATCAGCCCCAGCATTTT. The encoded protein is CASSLAEDQPQHF.

To note about this clone: A junction end diverges from the germline sequence, so it may reflect a read error. The genes are TRBV6-6 and TRBJ2-7; TRBD2 is a possible D gene (6 bases). CDR3 length: 13 residues. From germline, CDR1 is MNHNY and CDR2 SVGAGI (reference sequence). CDR3 sequence: CASSRTISYEQHF. The CDR3 bases are TGTGCCAGCAGCCGGACTATCTCCTACGAGCAGCACTTC.

The chain employs TRBV7-2 and TRBJ1-6; TRBD1 matches 7 bases. The CDR3 covers 14 residues. The V gene end was trimmed by 1 base and the J gene end by 9 bases; junction bases not matched to a gene: 3. CDR1 is SGHTA and CDR2 is FQGNSA in the germline V gene. The CDR3 spells CASSLGRGVSPLHF. Written as DNA, the CDR3 is TGTGCCAGCAGCTTAGGCAGGGGGGTTTCACCCCTCCACTTT.